This TCR beta chain was sequenced during a study of siplizumab effects on memory and regulatory T cells. This clone was picked up one time. What it recognizes is unknown. Overall study results and limits: The alloresponse seemed to draw substantially on naive T cells, which appeared more diverse than memory cells.

This CDR3 region has 13 residues. The V and J ends lost 5 bases and 8 bases respectively, with 15 bases between them. Germline CDR1 and CDR2: SGHTA and FQGNSA. Generated by immunoSEQ multiplex PCR, the TCRdb table keeps only in-frame clones and is missing some. This sample yields around 110,000 clones, of which approximately 94% are seen a single time; approximately 1.8% belongs to the top ten. The genes are TRBV7-2 and TRBJ1-2, with no clear D. The sequencing input was non-Treg CD4+ T cells sorted from blood. This clonotype originated in a human donor in good health. The CDR3 reads CASSRMQVPGYTF. The DNA for the CDR3 is TGTGCCAGCAGCCGAATGCAGGTCCCGGGCTACACCTTC.